The T cell receptor beta chain under discussion was sequenced for a study of identical twins. TCRdb itself ran the 5' RACE reads through MiXCR, one entry per CDR3 protein. Found here are hundreds of thousands of distinct CDR3 sequences, around 20% of them singletons; the top ten hold about 4.5%. This clonotype has just a few counts. The sample was also linked to a second study, of T cells expressing NK-cell markers. That source reports: Researchers got TCR beta repertoires out of sorted CD3+CD56+NKG2C+, CD3+CD56+NKG2C- and CD3+CD56-NKG2C+ T cells. Seven HCMV-seropositive donors and one seronegative donor made up the eight sequenced donors. In more than 5 donors, dominant CD3+CD56+NKG2C+ clonotypes ranked among the top 10 CD8+ clonotypes.

Sequenced input: PBMCs. This clonotype was obtained from a young woman in good health.

The CDR3 DNA reads as TGTGCCAGCAGCCCCAGGGGGCCGGGCGACGAGCAGTACTTC. Translation gives CASSPRGPGDEQYF. The J gene is TRBJ2-7, the V gene TRBV7-2; 8 positions agree with TRBD1. Trimming at V came to 5 bases and at J to 5 bases, leaving 8 bases not matched to a gene. This CDR3 spans 14 amino acids. Germline assignment: CDR1 SGHTA and CDR2 FQGNSA.